A single T cell receptor beta chain is shown here with its context. This entry belongs to a study of sequential checkpoint blockade in melanoma. Study-wide background: After both sequences, patients received maintenance nivolumab.

Treatment denoted: randomized to nivolumab then ipilimumab (arm A) or the reverse (arm B). The protocol was immunoSEQ multiplex PCR, while the TCRdb copy is restricted to in-frame clones and leaves out a portion. In the table there are around 21,000 clones, roughly 80% of which are singletons. Germline V lookup: CDR1 SGHTA, CDR2 FQGNSA. Trimming removed 1 base from V and 9 bases from J, with 16 bases in between. The CDR3 spans 15 residues. V gene TRBV7-2 combines with J gene TRBJ1-5; D may be TRBD1 (5 bases). Sequenced material: CD8+ T cells sorted from blood (inferred from file names), taken from a patient given nivolumab and ipilimumab in sequence. This sequence originates from a human donor with melanoma. CDR3 DNA sequence: TGTGCCAGCAGCTTAGTGGGGGGTCCGGCATGGCCCCAGCATTTT. This gives the protein CASSLVGGPAWPQHF.